The clone carrying this TCR beta chain has just a few counts. Its antigen is unknown. Fresh peripheral blood, about 9.3 ml, yielded the PBMCs. The sample is drawn from a study of T cells in Graves' hyperthyroidism and ophthalmopathy. Study-wide results and limits: Blood also showed most of the thyroid clonotypes that were expanded above 0.001.

This CDR3 has 12 amino acids. V was trimmed by 5 bases and J by 4 bases, leaving 8 bases between them. Template material for amplifying TCR beta CDR3 regions consisted of RNA transcripts. When the TCR CDR3 underwent first-round RT-PCR, the HTBI primer set was used. A single record per CDR3 protein comes from TCRdb applying MiXCR to the multiplex PCR reads. The data contain a few hundred thousand distinct CDR3 sequences, roughly 23% of them seen just once; the ten biggest clones take up 49%. V usage is TRBV12-3 or TRBV12-4 and J usage is TRBJ1-2; D gene ambiguous. The specimen was blood. This sequence originates from a woman between 65 and 79 years old with Graves' ophthalmopathy. CDR3 nucleotides: TGTGCCAGCAGTCGGCGGGTCTATGGCTACACCTTC. Translating gives CASSRRVYGYTF.